A single sample is the source of the 26 T cell receptor beta chains below, sequenced in a study of regulatory T cells in long-lasting Graves disease. In building TCR beta libraries, iRepertoire HTBI primers were used together with Arm-PCR of CDR3 regions. TCRdb re-called the multiplex PCR reads through MiXCR, storing one row per CDR3 protein. This table holds around 250,000 distinct CDR3 sequences, around 19% found once. Time point specified: newly diagnosed GD, antithyroid drugs for less than 3 months. The TCR library was made from RNA that had been extracted from PBMCs in TRIzol. Another study also made use of these data, one on T cells in Graves' hyperthyroidism and ophthalmopathy.

Here the sequenced sample was peripheral blood mononuclear cells (PBMCs), taken at new diagnosis, from a patient treated with antithyroid drugs. These receptors were collected from a woman in her twenties or thirties with Graves disease.

About this clonotype: The junction departs from the called germline gene at one end, perhaps through a read error. V gene TRBV7-7 combines with J gene TRBJ2-2; D gene uncertain. The CDR3 extends over 13 amino acids. CDR1 SSHAT and CDR2 FNYEAQ come from the germline V gene (reference sequence). As DNA, the CDR3 is TGTGCTAGCAGCCTGTCGAACACCGGGGAGCTGTTTTTT. As protein: CASSLSNTGELFF.

In this sample, this clonotype turned up many times. This chain joins TRBV9 and TRBJ2-1; a weak D match, TRBD1 (6 bases). CDR1 SGDLS and CDR2 YYNGEE come from the germline V gene. Trimming pared 4 bases from V and 3 bases from J, leaving 17 bases between. This CDR3 has 16 residues. This CDR3 is CASSPQGLGVYNEQFF. DNA for the CDR3: TGTGCCAGCAGCCCACAGGGATTAGGGGTCTACAATGAGCAGTTCTTC.

This clonotype appeared many times. The J gene is TRBJ2-3, the V gene TRBV11-2; D remains ambiguous. This CDR3 has 13 residues. V was shortened by 5 bases and J by 2 bases, with 8 bases between the two germline ends. Germline V gene data show CDR1 as SGHAT and CDR2 as FQNNGV. The CDR3 region is CASSPGFTDTQYF. The CDR3 DNA reads as TGTGCCAGCAGCCCGGGTTTCACAGATACGCAGTATTTT.

This clonotype was counted at least ten times. The V and J genes are TRBV28 and TRBJ1-2, with 7 bases that match TRBD1. Germline V gene data show CDR1 as MDHEN and CDR2 as SYDVKM. This CDR3 region has 16 residues. V shed 7 bases and J 8 bases; nucleotides not matched to a gene: 19. The CDR3 is CASISGGTLPEEGYTF. The CDR3 nucleotides are TGTGCCAGCATCTCAGGGGGGACACTTCCAGAAGAGGGCTACACCTTC.

This clonotype was seen many times. The V gene is TRBV6-1, the J gene TRBJ1-5, with D unresolved. Germline-derived CDR1 and CDR2 are MNHNS and SASEGT. Trimming shortened V by 6 bases and J by 5 bases, and 11 bases separated the two germline ends. This CDR3 comprises 13 residues. The CDR3 coding sequence is TGTGCCAGCAGGAGGGATTTCTATCAGCCCCAGCATTTT. Protein product: CASRRDFYQPQHF.

This clonotype occurred many times. J is TRBJ1-6 and V is TRBV20-1; 8 positions match TRBD1. This CDR3 contains 14 residues. The V segment lost 4 bases and the J segment 6 bases; nucleotides outside the gene matches: 5. Germline-derived CDR1 and CDR2 are DFQATT and SNEGSKA (reference sequence). CDR3 loop: CSATRTGTNSPLHF. In DNA, the CDR3 is TGCAGTGCTACCCGGACAGGGACTAATTCACCCCTCCACTTT.

This clonotype has at least ten counts. The gene calls are TRBV20-1 and TRBJ2-7; a possible D gene is TRBD2 (6 bases). V was shortened by 6 bases and J by 1 base, with 13 bases between the two germline ends. The CDR3 consists of 13 residues. CDR1 is DFQATT, CDR2 SNEGSKA, per germline (reference sequence). DNA for the CDR3: TGCAGTGCGCCAAGCGGGCCGTCCTACGAGCAGTACTTC. This codes for CSAPSGPSYEQYF.

The chain recombines TRBV4-1 with TRBJ1-1, with D tentatively TRBD1 (5 bases). Germline V CDR1 and CDR2: MGHRA, YSYEKL. V dropped 2 bases and J dropped 0 bases, with 7 bases sitting between them. The length of the CDR3 is 14 residues. DNA of the CDR3: TGCGCCAGCAGCCAATGGGGGGTGAACACTGAAGCTTTCTTT. It translates to CASSQWGVNTEAFF.

This clonotype was seen many times. The chain links TRBV4-1 to TRBJ1-5, with D perhaps TRBD1 (5 bases). The CDR3 runs 16 residues. Germline V gene lookup returns CDR1 MGHRA and CDR2 YSYEKL. Deletions cut 3 bases from V and 10 bases from J, with 22 bases between. The CDR3 DNA follows: TGCGCCAGCAGCCAGGTCGGGGGTCAGGCTAATAAACCCCAGCATTTT. Its translation: CASSQVGGQANKPQHF.

In the case of this clonotype: With only one base between it and a far larger clone, this is likely a read error. CDR3 coding DNA: TGTGCCAGCAGGGCCGGACTAGCGGGGGGCGATGAGCAGTACTTC. Translated: CASRAGLAGGDEQYF. This rearrangement joins TRBV2 to TRBJ2-7, with 14 bases identical to TRBD2. There are 15 residues in the CDR3. The germline V gene encodes CDR1 SNHLY and CDR2 FYNNEI. The J segment lost 7 bases and the V segment lost 6 bases, leaving 8 bases of the junction unmatched.

As regards this clonotype: The conserved final phenylalanine or tryptophan is absent from the CDR3, which likely points to a read error. J is TRBJ1-2 and V is TRBV7-2; tentative D call: TRBD1 (5 bases). This CDR3 has 13 amino acids. The V end lost 1 base, the J end lost 3 bases, and 6 bases lay between the germline ends. In germline, CDR1 is SGHTA, CDR2 FQGNSA. The CDR3 sequence is CASSLGGDYGYTL. In nucleotides, the CDR3 is TGTGCCAGCAGCTTAGGAGGGGACTATGGCTACACCTTA.

This clonotype was counted many times. The CDR3 is CSAAGTNLLGPDTQYF. The DNA for the CDR3 is TGCAGTGCTGCCGGGACCAACCTTCTTGGGCCAGATACGCAGTATTTT. This sequence joins TRBV20-1 and TRBJ2-3, with D perhaps matching TRBD1 or TRBD2 (5 bases each). Germline values: CDR1 DFQATT, CDR2 SNEGSKA (reference sequence). Trimming removed 5 bases from V and 4 bases from J, with 22 bases in between. The CDR3 totals 16 residues.

Many counts were recorded for this clonotype. This chain connects TRBV3-1 to TRBJ2-5, with 9 bases fitting TRBD2. Germline CDR1 LGHDT, CDR2 YNNKEL (reference sequence). Trimming removed 6 bases from V and 4 bases from J; junction bases left unmatched: 9. The CDR3 has 15 residues. The CDR3 DNA is TGTGCCAGCAGAGTTAGCGGGGGAACGGGAGAGACCCAGTACTTC. Protein product: CASRVSGGTGETQYF.

This clonotype was seen repeatedly, ten times or more. V usage is TRBV20-1 and J usage is TRBJ2-7; TRBD1 matches at 8 bases. V trimming: 0 bases; J trimming: 6 bases; junction bases outside the gene matches: 7. The CDR3 extends over 14 amino acids. The germline CDR1 and CDR2 sequences are DFQATT and SNEGSKA (reference sequence). This CDR3 reads CSARDVTGVSEQYF. The CDR3 DNA is TGCAGTGCTAGAGACGTGACAGGGGTCAGCGAGCAGTACTTC.

The chain uses TRBV7-3 and TRBJ1-1; D is ambiguous. The V end lost 0 bases, the J end lost 2 bases, and 25 bases lay between the germline ends. Germline V lookup: CDR1 SGHTA, CDR2 FQGTGA. This CDR3 is built from 20 residues. The CDR3 DNA reads TGTGCCAGCAGCTTAACCCCAACGGCAGAGTTAAGAAGAGAAAACACTGAAGCTTTCTTT. This translates into CASSLTPTAELRRENTEAFF.

A few counts support this clonotype. One end of the junction is discordant with germline, which a read error may explain. CDR3 sequence: CASSSGPGNYDYTF. CDR3 coding DNA: TGTGCCAGCAGCTCGGGCCCGGGGAACTATGACTACACCTTC. The V and J genes are TRBV5-4 and TRBJ1-2; D not resolved. The CDR3 has 14 residues. Germline assignment: CDR1 SGHNT and CDR2 YYREEE (reference sequence).

With respect to this clonotype: Since the CDR3 does not end with the conserved phenylalanine or tryptophan, this likely comes from a read error. The chain couples TRBV9 to TRBJ2-1; 9 bases are shared with TRBD2. Germline V lookup: CDR1 SGDLS, CDR2 YYNGEE. Losses at the gene ends were 3 bases for V and 8 bases for J; bases not matched to a gene: 12. CDR3 length: 16 amino acids. The CDR3 bases are TGTGCCAGCAGCGGGACCGGGACTAGCTTTAGGGATGAGCAGTTCTCC. Translated, it gives CASSGTGTSFRDEQFS.

This clonotype was counted many times. The V gene is TRBV11-2, the J gene TRBJ1-1; D is unclear. Germline V lookup: CDR1 SGHAT, CDR2 FQNNGV. Trimming removed 3 bases from V and 7 bases from J, with 9 bases in between. The CDR3 totals 12 residues. The DNA of the CDR3 is TGTGCCAGCAGCTTTTCGGGGAATGAAGCTTTCTTT. This sequence encodes CASSFSGNEAFF.

In this sample, this clonotype turned up once. This chain uses TRBV7-2 with TRBJ2-1; unclear D gene. Between the trimmed V and J ends, which lost 3 bases and 0 bases, there was a span of 15 bases. The CDR3 totals 17 residues. Germline V gene data show CDR1 as SGHTA and CDR2 as FQGNSA. The CDR3 spells CASSLGLGRGSYNEQFF. The DNA for the CDR3 is TGTGCCAGCAGCTTGGGCCTCGGACGAGGCTCCTACAATGAGCAGTTCTTC.

Concerning this clonotype: An end of the junction does not agree with germline; a read error may underlie this. The rearrangement uses TRBV7-7 and TRBJ2-3; weak D call: TRBD1 (5 bases). This CDR3 has 14 amino acids. Per germline, CDR1 SSHAT and CDR2 FNYEAQ (reference sequence). The DNA for the CDR3 is TGTGCTAGCAGCTACGACAGAAACACAGATACGCAGTATTTT. Translating it yields CASSYDRNTDTQYF.

In this sample, this clonotype turned up many times. V is TRBV5-1 and J is TRBJ1-4; possible D gene TRBD1, 6 bases. V lost 4 bases to trimming and J lost 0 bases, with 10 bases between them. CDR1 is SGHRS and CDR2 is YFSETQ in the germline V gene. CDR3 length: 15 residues. CDR3 amino acids: CASSVTGSTNEKLFF. The CDR3 nucleotides are TGCGCCAGCAGCGTGACAGGATCAACTAATGAAAAACTGTTTTTT.

A few counts support this clonotype. This sequence joins TRBV28 and TRBJ1-1, with 7 bases that match TRBD1. Germline CDR1 reads MDHEN; CDR2 reads SYDVKM. J gave up 4 bases and V 3 bases, and 5 bases lay outside the gene matches. The CDR3 covers 14 residues. The CDR3 sequence is CASSLTGRTTEAFF. CDR3 bases: TGTGCCAGCAGTTTGACAGGGCGTACCACTGAAGCTTTCTTT.

As regards this clonotype: One base separates it from a far larger clone, so it is likely a read error. It is likely a read error, because the conserved phenylalanine at the end of the CDR3 is missing. The genes are TRBV12-3 or TRBV12-4 and TRBJ1-5; D remains unclear. V was cut by 5 bases and J by 1 base, with 15 bases left in between. The CDR3 extends over 16 amino acids. Here the CDR3 reads CASSGYPGPSNQPQHL. The DNA of the CDR3 is TGTGCCAGCAGTGGTTACCCGGGCCCCAGCAATCAGCCCCAGCATCTT.

This clonotype was detected many times. The CDR3 DNA is TGTGCCAGCAGCCAAGAAGTTACTCCTGAGACCCAGTACTTC. Translation: CASSQEVTPETQYF. V usage is TRBV14 and J usage is TRBJ2-5, with D uncertain. Trimming took 0 bases from V and 5 from J, leaving 10 bases between them. The CDR3 spans 14 residues. CDR1 and CDR2 from the germline V gene are SGHDN and FVKESK.

The chain has TRBV29-1 and TRBJ2-5; 15 bases line up with TRBD2. The ends lost 4 bases at V and 0 bases at J; junction bases unmatched: 6. The CDR3 spans 17 residues. The germline CDR1 and CDR2 sequences are SQVTM and ANQGSEA. The CDR3 here is CSVGGLAGGRYQETQYF. The CDR3, as DNA: TGCAGCGTTGGGGGACTAGCGGGGGGCCGGTACCAAGAGACCCAGTACTTC.

This clonotype appeared many times. V gene TRBV6-8 combines with J gene TRBJ2-2; 10 nucleotides match TRBD2. The germline V gene encodes CDR1 MNHGY and CDR2 SAAAGT. V trimming: 0 bases; J trimming: 2 bases; junction bases outside the gene matches: 9. There are 19 residues in the CDR3. CDR3 protein: CASSYSLTLAGANTGELFF. CDR3 coding DNA: TGTGCCAGCAGTTACTCCCTGACTCTAGCGGGGGCCAACACCGGGGAGCTGTTTTTT.